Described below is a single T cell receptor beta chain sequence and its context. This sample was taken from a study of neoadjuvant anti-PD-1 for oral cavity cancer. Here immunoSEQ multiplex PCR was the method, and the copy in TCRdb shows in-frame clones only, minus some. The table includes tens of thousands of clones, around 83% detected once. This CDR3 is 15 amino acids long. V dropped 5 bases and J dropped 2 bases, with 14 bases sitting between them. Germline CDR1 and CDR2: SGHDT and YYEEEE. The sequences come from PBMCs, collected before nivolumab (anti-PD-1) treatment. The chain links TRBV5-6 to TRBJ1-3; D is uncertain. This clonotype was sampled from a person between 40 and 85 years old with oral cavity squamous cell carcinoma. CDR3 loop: CASRMGPGPGNTIYF. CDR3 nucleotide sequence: TGTGCCAGCAGAATGGGCCCCGGACCTGGAAACACCATATATTTT.